The entry that follows covers one T cell receptor beta chain sequence. Its cognate antigen has yet to be identified. No base quality information exists; no much larger clone differs at one position. This entry comes from a study of shared clonotypes between healthy human individuals (dated by TCRdb to 2019 to 2021). Background on the whole study: The cohort included three men and two women between 18 and 49 years of age. To increase sequencing depth and limit assay-specific biases, different laboratories used diverse techniques to prepare libraries and sequence TCR repertoires. Leukapheresis yielded between about 0.94 and 8.9 billion PBMCs per donor. The study deeply sequenced blood TCR repertoires of 5 or 6 healthy adults to estimate repertoire size and the extent of clonotype sharing between individuals. Per donor, three plates each were used for CD4 naive and CD4 memory, two for CD8 naive, and one for CD8 memory. Study-wide findings and limitations: Larger estimated clonotype richness was generally found for naive subsets than for memory subsets. Sampling was limited to blood, and TCR repertoires in tissue likely differ from TCR repertoires in blood. Sharing across several donors was observed for roughly 5.4% of naive CD4, under 4% of naive CD8, roughly 2.4% of memory CD4, and about 0.38% of memory CD8 clonotypes. Based on pairwise subsampling, the degree of clonotype sharing among donors was expected to be affected by sequencing depth. Incomplete sequencing was indicated by rarefaction of sorted-subset datasets, despite the large sequencing depth. Because the study included only a small number of donors, the genetic and exposure-history diversity represented was limited. Compared with non-shared clonotypes, the clonotypes found in all four sorted-subset donors had higher generation probabilities.

TCR CDR3 regions were amplified from genomic DNA by multiplex PCR using the deep immunoSEQ assay. Extracted genomic DNA from each cell subset was distributed evenly across all wells of several immunoSEQ 96-well plates, and each plate was treated as a replicate. For sorted subsets, approximately 200 ng of genomic DNA, equivalent to 25,000 to 35,000 T cell genomes, went into each replicate PCR. The purified libraries were quantified using a Qubit 3.0 fluorometer, sized with a Bioanalyzer 2100, and then quantified again using the KAPA Library Quantification kit. Every immunoSEQ 96-well plate was sequenced on a dedicated single-read 150-cycle Illumina NextSeq 550 flow cell. From the authors' description of their analysis: The immunoSEQ output contained only junctional sequences without quality scores, so filtering could not match that applied to full-length reads. To assign V/J genes and CDR3, sequences were annotated against IMGT germline references using PyIR, a Python wrapper for IgBLAST v1.9. Reads with weak V/J assignments (E-value above 1e-6), missing CDR3, stop codons, out-of-frame junctions, or ambiguous translated residues were removed. A V3J clonotype was defined by an identical inferred V gene, J gene, and CDR3 amino acid sequence. Percentage overlap between repertoires was calculated by dividing the number of shared unique clonotypes by the size of the smaller repertoire. Three approaches were used to assess repertoire richness: RTK rarefaction, the Chao1 estimator, and Recon v2.1 estimates of unobserved clonotypes. Generation probabilities for all TCRbeta clonotypes obtained by the gDNA method from several donors were computed using OLGA. TCRdb's version of the immuneACCESS table is confined to in-frame rearrangements and falls short of the full clone set. An unresolved V gene accounts for under half of the shortfall where checked; the remainder is of unknown origin. Clone size and the V and J calls come from that table; the DNA yielded D and trimming. The sample data list roughly 770,000 clones, and just over 95% of these were observed just once. Under 0.3% of the sample goes to the ten largest clones.

CD8 naive samples were CD45RO-negative cells positively selected for CCR7, giving a CD45RA+CCR7+ population that excluded TemRA cells. Donors were healthy HIV-negative adults with no recently reported acute infections or vaccinations. All donors were Caucasian adults living in Nashville, Tennessee, USA. After blood collection by leukapheresis, PBMCs were isolated using Ficoll-Histopaque density gradient centrifugation and then cryopreserved in the vapor phase of liquid nitrogen. Analytical flow cytometry was used to check the purity and quantity of each magnetically sorted T cell population. From each sorted fraction, genomic DNA was isolated and quantified by UV absorbance on a Nanodrop 2000c. V is trimmed back by 5 bases and J by 0 bases, and the junction contains 17 bases that no gene match accounts for. Per the germline V gene (reference sequence), SGHNT is the CDR1 and YYREEE is the CDR2. The CDR3 holds 18 amino acids from the cysteine to the phenylalanine. The sequence is cut down to CDR3 DNA, 54 bases in frame from base 1.

The V and J segments used are TRBV5-4 and TRBJ2-7; TRBD2 lines up with 7 middle nucleotides. The TCR sequence derives from a young man in good health. The specimen sequenced was naive CD8+ T cells sorted from blood. Reading the label with the study, this specimen's cell subset or site is: CD45RA+CCR7+. The CDR3 region: CASSRSGASRLSSYEQYF. The nucleotide sequence is given as TGTGCCAGCAGTCGGAGCGGGGCGAGTCGTCTTTCCTCCTACGAGCAGTACTTC. The CDR3, completed at both ends by the reference TRBV5-4 and TRBJ2-7 genes, gives the full variable domain ETGVTQSPTHLIKTRGQQVTLRCSSQSGHNTVSWYQQALGQGPQFIFQYYREEENGRGNFPPRFSGLQFPNYSSELNVNALELDDSALYLCASSRSGASRLSSYEQYFGPGTRLTVT.